What follows is one T cell receptor (beta chain) and its context. This record belongs to a study of blood T cell repertoires in COVID-19. The CDR3 runs to 17 residues. Authors' data handling: For nucleated cells, counts were estimated from reference gene primer amplification. Measured with immunoSEQ multiplex PCR; TCRdb has only the in-frame clones, and not every one. V and J calls and clone size follow that table, whereas D and trimming were derived from the DNA. The table includes approximately 240,000 clones, approximately 80% detected once. Material: peripheral blood. This TCR was recovered from a woman aged 40-49 years with active or convalescent COVID-19. This chain uses TRBV7-5 with TRBJ1-5; the DNA was not compared with TRBD1, the D call given in the table. TRBV7-5 is flagged as a pseudogene. CDR3 protein: CVRSNRDRGDGNQPQHF. CDR3 DNA sequence: TGTGTCAGAAGCAACCGGGACAGGGGTGACGGCAATCAGCCCCAGCATTTT.